The rows below give T cell receptor beta chains drawn from one sample of a study of CD8+CD57+ T cells in acquired aplastic anemia. TCRdb re-analysed the reads in MiXCR, keeping a single row per CDR3 protein. The sample lists under 350,000 distinct CDR3 sequences, roughly 59% occurring once. Specimen: sorted CD4+, CD8+, or CD8+CD57+ T cells (not recorded which) from PBMCs. The receptors stem from a human donor with aplastic anemia. The CDR3 runs from the conserved cysteine through the conserved F or W.

>TRBJ2-2|TRBV25-1
CASSDPGRATGELFF
>TRBJ2-1|TRBV10-3
CAISESSGASYNEQFF
>TRBJ2-2|TRBV29-1
CSVPRPGQGRNTGELFF
>TRBJ2-2|TRBV7-8
CASSLGTANTGELFF
>TRBJ1-1|TRBV7-8
CASSLPWSATGNTEAFF
>TRBJ1-5|TRBV20-1
CSAPPRGQGTGQPQHF
>TRBJ2-7|TRBV6-6
CASSYRDTKPYEQYF
>TRBJ1-2|TRBV20-1
CSARDESRWVYGYTF
>TRBJ1-5|TRBV19
CASSKTGTTSNQPQHF
>TRBJ2-7|TRBV2
CASSEVSGGAGEQYF
>TRBJ2-7|TRBV19
CASSLGRSEQYF
>TRBJ1-6|TRBV7-9
CASSQAGNSPLHF
>TRBJ2-7|TRBV6-1
CASSYGAIPSSYF
>TRBJ2-6|TRBV4-1
CASSQGPQASGANVLTF
>TRBJ1-2|TRBV15
CATSQRGAAYGYTF
>TRBJ2-7|TRBV12-5
CASGLRLAGVEQYF
>TRBJ1-6|TRBV7-8
CASSRTGNVSPLHF
>TRBJ1-5|TRBV15
CATSRDYEYSNQPQHF
>TRBJ2-5|TRBV7-9
CVSSPQGETQYF
>TRBJ1-6|TRBV12-3/TRBV12-4
CASSRDSNSPLHF
>TRBJ1-6|TRBV11-2
CASSLAGAFNSPLHF
>TRBJ1-1|TRBV7-9
CASSLARGRTEAFF
>TRBJ2-3|TRBV6-4
CASSGDEADTQYF
>TRBJ2-7|TRBV2
CASSTGTGIYEQYF
>TRBJ2-7|TRBV11-3
CASSLGFGQGGLIYEQYF
>TRBJ1-1|TRBV29-1
CSAETGVNTEAFF
>TRBJ1-3|TRBV12-3/TRBV12-4
CASSQGLPSGNTIYF
>TRBJ2-7|TRBV5-6
CASSQGTPSYEQYF
>TRBJ1-4|TRBV20-1
CSVRQGARANEKLFF
>TRBJ2-7|TRBV15
CATSRAGGGAYEQYF
>TRBJ1-5|TRBV4-1
CASSQGRADNQPQHF
>TRBJ2-5|TRBV20-1
CSGSGGAGQETQYF
>TRBJ2-7|TRBV29-1
CSVGQLSSYEQYF
>TRBJ2-5|TRBV7-3
CASSPGTTGETQYF
>TRBJ2-5|TRBV27
CASSRRREETQYF
>TRBJ2-7|TRBV20-1
CSARGGQGTYEQYF
>TRBJ1-6|TRBV7-3
CASSQEPPSESSYNSPLHF
>TRBJ2-1|TRBV4-1
CASSQAETRGFEQFF
>TRBJ1-2|TRBV2
CASTIMGGYGYTF
>TRBJ1-4|TRBV7-2
CASSLYTTTNEKLFF
>TRBJ2-7|TRBV5-1
CASSLIVGTYEQYF
>TRBJ2-5|TRBV12-3/TRBV12-4
CASSEALAGGNQETQYF
>TRBJ2-1|TRBV12-3/TRBV12-4
CASSQRAGLPNEQFF
>TRBJ1-1|TRBV20-1
CSAPQGGNTEAFF
>TRBJ2-5|TRBV5-5
CASSTIAGETQYF
>TRBJ2-3|TRBV11-3
CASSLSQDSGMRAANNLGTDTQYF
>TRBJ2-4|TRBV9
CASSVGASGVRALAKNIQYF
>TRBJ1-6|TRBV7-9
CASSFIQGGGSPLHF